Below, 13 T cell receptor beta chains from the same sample are listed, as sequenced in a study of blood T cell repertoires in COVID-19 (dated by TCRdb to the early 2020s). Receptor libraries were prepared by the immunoSEQ multiplex PCR assay. TCRdb limited this immuneACCESS table to in-frame rearrangements with V and J called. A share of clones is missing; checked studies link under half to unresolved V genes, and the rest is unexplained. For this sample there are 120,000 or so clones; roughly 79% appear just once. The ten most abundant clones make up roughly 2% of the sample. Material for sequencing was peripheral blood. These TCRs come from a man in his 70s with acute or convalescent COVID-19.

The chain employs TRBV7-9 and TRBJ1-2; D uncertain. This CDR3 region has 12 residues. Germline CDR1 is SEHNR and CDR2 is FQNEAQ (reference sequence). Trimming took 5 bases from V and 4 from J, leaving 8 bases between them. CDR3: CASSPLPYGYTF. The DNA for the CDR3 is TGTGCCAGCAGCCCACTGCCCTATGGCTACACCTTC. The variable domain in full, with the rest retrieved from reference TRBV7-9 and TRBJ1-2, is DTGVSQNPRHKITKRGQNVTFRCDPISEHNRLYWYRQTLGQGPEFLTYFQNEAQLEKSRLLSDRFSAERPKGSFSTLEIQRTEQGDSAMYLCASSPLPYGYTFGSGTRLTVV.

Here the CDR3 reads CASSLSLAGGRGRSYNEQFF. The DNA of the CDR3 is TGTGCCAGCAGCCTATCACTAGCGGGGGGCCGAGGTAGGTCCTACAATGAGCAGTTCTTC. The V gene is TRBV13, the J gene TRBJ2-1, with 12 bases fitting TRBD2. Trimming at V came to 5 bases and at J to 1 base, leaving 15 bases not matched to a gene. Germline assignment: CDR1 PRHDT and CDR2 FYEKMQ (reference sequence). CDR3 length: 20 residues.

The chain recombines TRBV5-4 with TRBJ2-5; D possibly corresponds to TRBD1 (5 bases). The germline V gene encodes CDR1 SGHNT and CDR2 YYREEE (reference sequence). The CDR3 sequence is 15 residues long. The ends were cut back, 0 bases at V and 4 bases at J, with 13 bases in the middle. The DNA of the CDR3 is TGTGCCAGCAGCTTGGGGGTCAGGGTGGGAGAGACCCAGTACTTC. Translated: CASSLGVRVGETQYF.

The chain couples TRBV6-2 or TRBV6-3 to TRBJ1-4; no definite D call. CDR1 MNHEY and CDR2 SVGEGT come from the germline V gene. This CDR3 region has 15 residues. Trimming took off 5 bases at V and 4 bases at J, with 14 bases between the two ends. The CDR3 loop is CASSPTAFVNEKLFF. CDR3 DNA: TGTGCCAGCAGTCCCACCGCGTTCGTTAATGAAAAACTGTTTTTT.

V is TRBV9 and J is TRBJ2-7; a possible D gene is TRBD2 (5 bases). This CDR3 is 16 amino acids long. The V and J ends lost 0 bases and 0 bases respectively, with 13 bases between them. Germline CDR1 reads SGDLS; CDR2 reads YYNGEE. The CDR3 sequence: CASSVASASNSYEQYF. The CDR3 DNA reads as TGTGCCAGCAGCGTAGCGAGCGCTAGCAACTCCTACGAGCAGTACTTC. Full variable domain (missing parts from reference TRBV9 and TRBJ2-7): DSGVTQTPKHLITATGQRVTLRCSPRSGDLSVYWYQQSLDQGLQFLIQYYNGEERAKGNILERFSAQQFPDLHSELNLSSLELGDSALYFCASSVASASNSYEQYFGPGTRLTVT.

The chain combines TRBV25-1 with TRBJ1-6, with no clear D. Germline CDR1 and CDR2: MGHDK and SYGVNS. The CDR3 totals 13 residues. With 2 bases removed from V and 10 bases from J, the gap between germline ends came to 9 bases. As DNA, the CDR3 is TGTGCCAGCAGTGAAATAACTTCGTCACCCCTCCACTTT. Its protein is CASSEITSSPLHF.

The chain recombines TRBV6-6 with TRBJ1-2; D is possibly TRBD1 (5 bases). CDR1 and CDR2 from the germline V gene are MNHNY and SVGAGI (reference sequence). The V gene lost 7 bases and the J gene lost 7 bases, with 19 bases spanning the gap. CDR3 length: 14 residues. The CDR3 coding sequence is TGTGCCAGCAACAATGCCCAGGGAGGCTCTGGCTACACCTTC. Encoded protein: CASNNAQGGSGYTF.

The V gene is TRBV19, the J gene TRBJ2-4; the match to TRBD1 covers 7 bases. Germline CDR1 LNHDA, CDR2 SQIVND (reference sequence). The trim removed 3 bases at V and 1 base at J, leaving 6 bases unmatched. CDR3 length: 16 amino acids. The CDR3 region has the DNA TGTGCCAGTAGTATGCCCGGGACAGCTGCCAAAAACATTCAGTACTTC. Its translation is CASSMPGTAAKNIQYF.

V is TRBV29-1 and J is TRBJ2-2, with no clear D. V lost 1 base to trimming and J lost 6 bases, with 6 bases between them. The CDR3 sequence is 12 residues long. CDR1 is SQVTM and CDR2 is ANQGSEA in the germline V gene. CDR3 residues: CSVEGTAGELFF. The CDR3 nucleotides read TGCAGCGTTGAAGGAACGGCCGGGGAGCTGTTTTTT.

The V gene is TRBV15, the J gene TRBJ1-6; the match to TRBD1 covers 7 bases. CDR1 and CDR2 (germline): LNHNV, YYDKDF (reference sequence). The CDR3 length is 13 residues. The trim removed 6 bases at V and 7 bases at J, leaving 3 bases unmatched. The DNA for the CDR3 is TGTGCCACCAGACTACAGGGGAATTCACCCCTCCACTTT. Its protein is CATRLQGNSPLHF.

The chain joins TRBV9 to TRBJ1-2; D might be TRBD1 (5 bases). Trimming left V 4 bases short and J 7 bases short, with 8 bases between. The germline gives CDR1 SGDLS, CDR2 YYNGEE. CDR3 length equals 11 residues. The CDR3 sequence: CASSTGGGYTF. The DNA for the CDR3 is TGTGCCAGCAGCACGGGGGGTGGCTACACCTTC.

DNA for the CDR3: TGTGCCAGCACCTCCCGGGGTCTTACCTCTGGCTACACCTTC. It encodes CASTSRGLTSGYTF. The gene calls are TRBV27 and TRBJ1-2; D not resolved. This CDR3 spans 14 amino acids. Trimming left V 7 bases short and J 7 bases short, with 19 bases between. The germline CDR1 and CDR2 sequences are MNHEY and SMNVEV (reference sequence).

V and J are TRBV2 and TRBJ1-2; D possibly corresponds to TRBD1 (6 bases). CDR1 SNHLY and CDR2 FYNNEI come from the germline V gene. V shed 2 bases and J shed 4 bases, with 8 bases lying between them. This CDR3 is 13 amino acids long. The CDR3 nucleotides are TGTGCCAGCAGTGAACAACAGGGCTATGGCTACACCTTC. Translated: CASSEQQGYGYTF.